The following is a T cell receptor (beta chain) sequence with its context. The PCR had 60 Vbeta and 13 Jbeta primers. Produced via immunoSEQ multiplex PCR; TCRdb's table is partial and in-frame only. Of about 150,000 clones in the sample, 60% to 80% are singletons; the top ten hold approximately 15%. This entry belongs to a study of cytomegalovirus exposure and HLA in healthy donors. The CDR3 loop spans 16 amino acids. Germline CDR1 LNHDA, CDR2 SQIVND (reference sequence). The V end was cut by 6 bases, the J end by 1 base, with 15 bases between. This receptor was taken from a middle-aged woman in good health and CMV-seronegative. The J gene is TRBJ2-2, the V gene TRBV19; tentatively, D is TRBD1 (6 bases). Sequenced: PBMCs. This chain's CDR3 is CASSWDTPENTGELFF. The CDR3 region has the DNA TGTGCCAGTAGCTGGGACACGCCCGAGAACACCGGGGAGCTGTTTTTT.